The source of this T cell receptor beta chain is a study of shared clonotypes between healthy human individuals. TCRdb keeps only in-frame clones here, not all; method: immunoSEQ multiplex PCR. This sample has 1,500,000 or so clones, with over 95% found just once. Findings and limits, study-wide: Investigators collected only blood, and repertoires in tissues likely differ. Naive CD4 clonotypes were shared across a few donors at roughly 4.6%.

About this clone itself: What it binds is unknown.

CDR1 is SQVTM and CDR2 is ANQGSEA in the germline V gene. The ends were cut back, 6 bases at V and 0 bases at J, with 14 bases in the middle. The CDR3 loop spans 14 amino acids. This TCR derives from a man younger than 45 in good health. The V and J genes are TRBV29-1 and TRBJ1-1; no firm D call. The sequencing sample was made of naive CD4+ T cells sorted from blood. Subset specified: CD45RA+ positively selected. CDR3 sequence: CSVARGGLNTEAFF. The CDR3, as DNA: TGCAGCGTGGCTCGGGGAGGGCTGAACACTGAAGCTTTCTTT.